This TCR beta chain is drawn from a study of T cell responses to AZD1222 COVID-19 vaccine. Broader study findings: Spike-wide vaccine-associated CD4 TCRs dominated at 160-218 and 743-854. Seropositive status at baseline applied to only 5 to 7 AZD1222 recipients.

On this clone: Its antigen is not known.

CDR3 size: 14 residues. V was trimmed by 0 bases and J by 2 bases, leaving 7 bases between them. Per germline, CDR1 SEHNR and CDR2 FQNEAQ (reference sequence). The repertoire was sequenced with immunoSEQ multiplex PCR; TCRdb's copy has only in-frame clones and lacks some. This table holds some 150,000 clones, about nine tenths found once. The chain couples TRBV7-9 to TRBJ1-2; D ambiguous. The material sequenced was peripheral blood, taken on day 0 of AZD1222 vaccination. This sequence was found in an adult in good health. CDR3: CASSLAPENYGYTF. CDR3 DNA: TGTGCCAGCAGCTTAGCGCCAGAAAACTATGGCTACACCTTC. Filled out from reference TRBV7-9 and TRBJ1-2, the complete variable domain reads DTGVSQNPRHKITKRGQNVTFRCDPISEHNRLYWYRQTLGQGPEFLTYFQNEAQLEKSRLLSDRFSAERPKGSFSTLEIQRTEQGDSAMYLCASSLAPENYGYTFGSGTRLTVV.